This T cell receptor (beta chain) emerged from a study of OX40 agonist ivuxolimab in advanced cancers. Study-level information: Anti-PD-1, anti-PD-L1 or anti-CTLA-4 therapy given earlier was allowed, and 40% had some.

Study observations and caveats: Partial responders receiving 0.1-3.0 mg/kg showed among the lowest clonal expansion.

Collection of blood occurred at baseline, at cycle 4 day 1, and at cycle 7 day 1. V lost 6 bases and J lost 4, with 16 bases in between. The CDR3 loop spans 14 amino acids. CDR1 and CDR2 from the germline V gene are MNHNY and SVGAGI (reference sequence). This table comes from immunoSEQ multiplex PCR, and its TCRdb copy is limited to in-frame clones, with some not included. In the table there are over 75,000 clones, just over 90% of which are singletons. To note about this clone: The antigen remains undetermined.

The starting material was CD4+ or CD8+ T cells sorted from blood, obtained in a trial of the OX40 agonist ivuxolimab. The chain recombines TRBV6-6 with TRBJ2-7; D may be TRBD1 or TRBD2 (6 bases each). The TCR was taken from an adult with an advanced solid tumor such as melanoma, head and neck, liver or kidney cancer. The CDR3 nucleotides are TGTGCCAGCAGAAGGGGGGAGGTCGGGTACGAGCAGTACTTC. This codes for CASRRGEVGYEQYF.